Below, 25 T cell receptor beta chains from the same sample are listed, as sequenced in a study of glioma-infiltrating T cells after dendritic cell vaccination. This table comes from immunoSEQ multiplex PCR, and its TCRdb copy is limited to in-frame clones, with some not included. The top ten hold around 5.4% of the sample, which has around 90,000 clones, about four fifths seen once. Here the sequenced sample was blood, taken before dendritic cell vaccination. The receptors were sampled from a human donor with glioblastoma.

This rearrangement joins TRBV28 to TRBJ1-5, with D uncertain. The germline V and J ends were trimmed by 8 bases and 3 bases, with 14 bases remaining between them. Germline CDR1 reads MDHEN; CDR2 reads SYDVKM. There are 14 residues in the CDR3. The CDR3: CASRRRGYNQPQHF. The CDR3 DNA reads TGTGCCAGCCGACGGCGGGGTTACAATCAGCCCCAGCATTTT.

This clone was counted a few times. The J gene is TRBJ1-6, the V gene TRBV30, with unresolved D. Per germline, CDR1 GTSNPN and CDR2 SVGIG (reference sequence). Trimming cost V 0 bases and J 10 bases, with 7 bases left between them. The CDR3 totals 12 residues. CDR3 sequence (DNA): TGTGCCTGGAGTGTACATTTCTCACCCCTCCACTTT. Its protein product is CAWSVHFSPLHF.

The J gene is TRBJ2-7, the V gene TRBV18; 10 bases are shared with TRBD1. J gave up 4 bases and V 3 bases, and 9 bases lay outside the gene matches. Per the germline V gene, CDR1 is KGHSH and CDR2 is LQKENI. This CDR3 contains 16 residues. The CDR3 loop is CASSPYRQGATYEQYF. In DNA form, the CDR3 reads TGTGCCAGCTCACCCTACCGACAGGGGGCTACGTACGAGCAGTACTTC. The full variable domain, its missing parts supplied by reference TRBV18 and TRBJ2-7, is NAGVMQNPRHLVRRRGQEARLRCSPMKGHSHVYWYRQLPEEGLKFMVYLQKENIIDESGMPKERFSAEFPKEGPSILRIQQVVRGDSAAYFCASSPYRQGATYEQYFGPGTRLTVT.

This rearrangement joins TRBV20-1 to TRBJ1-1, with D perhaps TRBD1 (5 bases). The CDR3 has 11 residues. Germline loops: CDR1 DFQATT, CDR2 SNEGSKA (reference sequence). Between the trimmed V and J ends, which lost 5 bases and 5 bases, there was a span of 9 bases. CDR3 nucleotide sequence: TGCAGTGCTGCAGGGCAAACTGAAGCTTTCTTT. Protein sequence: CSAAGQTEAFF.

This chain connects TRBV9 to TRBJ1-4; 9 bases align to TRBD1. Germline lookup yields CDR1 SGDLS and CDR2 YYNGEE. The J segment lost 5 bases and the V segment lost 7 bases, leaving 3 bases of the junction unmatched. There are 13 residues in the CDR3. The CDR3: CASSGTGNEKLFF. The CDR3 coding sequence is TGTGCCAGCTCCGGGACAGGGAATGAAAAACTGTTTTTT. The whole variable domain, remainder taken from reference TRBV9 and TRBJ1-4, is DSGVTQTPKHLITATGQRVTLRCSPRSGDLSVYWYQQSLDQGLQFLIQYYNGEERAKGNILERFSAQQFPDLHSELNLSSLELGDSALYFCASSGTGNEKLFFGSGTQLSVL.

About this clone: A junction boundary mismatches the germline segment, possibly from a read error. The CDR3 DNA sequence: TGTGCCAACAGCGCCCGCCCGGGACAGGCCTACAATGAGCAGTTCTTC. Protein: CANSARPGQAYNEQFF. This chain joins TRBV9 and TRBJ2-1, with 8 bases identical to TRBD1. The CDR3 has 16 amino acids. The germline V gene has CDR1 SGDLS and CDR2 YYNGEE.

The table lists this clone with a few counts. The chain uses TRBV5-1 and TRBJ2-2; TRBD2 agrees at 7 bases. The germline V gene has CDR1 SGHRS and CDR2 YFSETQ. V trimming: 1 base; J trimming: 5 bases; junction bases outside the gene matches: 2. The CDR3 has 14 residues. CDR3 sequence: CASSLSRGTGELFF. The CDR3 region has the DNA TGCGCCAGCAGCTTGTCGCGGGGGACCGGGGAGCTGTTTTTT.

The rearrangement joins TRBV6-1 to TRBJ2-5; TRBD2 agrees at 8 bases. This CDR3 region has 14 residues. V lost 3 bases to trimming and J lost 3 bases; unmatched junction nucleotides: 3. Germline V lookup: CDR1 MNHNS, CDR2 SASEGT. CDR3 nucleotides: TGTGCCAGCAGTGAGACGGGGGGGGAAGAGACCCAGTACTTC. As protein: CASSETGGEETQYF.

V usage is TRBV4-1 and J usage is TRBJ1-5, with D perhaps matching TRBD1 (5 bases). The germline V gene encodes CDR1 MGHRA and CDR2 YSYEKL. The CDR3 consists of 13 residues. The ends were cut back, 1 base at V and 7 bases at J, with 8 bases in the middle. The CDR3 region has the DNA TGCGCCAGCAGCCAAGTTCGGGGGCAGCCCCAGCATTTT. Translation: CASSQVRGQPQHF.

V is TRBV28 and J is TRBJ2-7; D possibly corresponds to TRBD2 (5 bases). The CDR3 length is 12 residues. Germline values: CDR1 MDHEN, CDR2 SYDVKM. V was shortened by 2 bases and J by 12 bases, with 14 bases between the two germline ends. The CDR3 protein is CASSLGGQATYF. For the CDR3, the DNA is TGTGCCAGCAGTTTAGGCGGGCAGGCGACGTACTTC.

The chain is built from TRBV19 and TRBJ1-1, with 9 bases identical to TRBD1. This CDR3 spans 15 amino acids. J lost 12 bases, V lost 5 bases, and 16 bases had no gene match. From germline, CDR1 is LNHDA and CDR2 SQIVND (reference sequence). CDR3 amino acids: CASSLHRGRSERSFF. Written as DNA, the CDR3 is TGTGCCAGTAGTTTGCACAGGGGGCGCTCGGAAAGGTCTTTCTTT.

At least ten counts were recorded for this clone. The chain recombines TRBV7-6 with TRBJ2-7, with 12 bases that match TRBD2. CDR1 is SGHVS and CDR2 is FNYEAQ in the germline V gene. This CDR3 has 14 amino acids. J gave up 4 bases and V 5 bases, and 3 bases lay outside the gene matches. The CDR3 bases are TGTGCCAGCAGCGCGACTAGCGGGGGTTACGAGCAGTACTTC. Protein sequence: CASSATSGGYEQYF.

This chain uses TRBV5-4 with TRBJ1-2, with 9 bases fitting TRBD1. The CDR3 runs to 15 residues. Trimming removed 3 bases from V and 5 bases from J; junction bases left unmatched: 8. Germline V gene lookup returns CDR1 SGHNT and CDR2 YYREEE (reference sequence). The CDR3 DNA follows: TGTGCCAGCAGCTCTCAAGGGACAGGGACGTATGGCTACACCTTC. Translated, it gives CASSSQGTGTYGYTF. Based on the CDR3 plus reference TRBV5-4 and TRBJ1-2, the full variable domain is ETGVTQSPTHLIKTRGQQVTLRCSSQSGHNTVSWYQQALGQGPQFIFQYYREEENGRGNFPPRFSGLQFPNYSSELNVNALELDDSALYLCASSSQGTGTYGYTFGSGTRLTVV.

The rearrangement uses TRBV30 and TRBJ2-1, with 7 bases matching TRBD2. The V gene end was trimmed by 7 bases and the J gene end by 8 bases; junction bases not matched to a gene: 14. CDR1 and CDR2 from the germline V gene are GTSNPN and SVGIG (reference sequence). This CDR3 is 14 amino acids long. This CDR3 reads CALILVSGSHEQFF. The CDR3 DNA is TGTGCCTTAATACTCGTTAGCGGGTCCCATGAGCAGTTCTTC.

As to this clone: One end of the junction varies from germline; a read error may be responsible. This chain connects TRBV10-3 to TRBJ1-2; TRBD1 aligns across 8 bases. CDR3 length: 15 residues. The V gene's germline CDR1 is ENHRY and CDR2 SYGVKD. The CDR3: CAIGAADRGNHGYTF. The CDR3 DNA follows: TGTGCCATCGGGGCGGCAGACAGGGGTAACCATGGCTACACCTTC.

The chain carries TRBV2 and TRBJ1-1; weak D call: TRBD1 (5 bases). V gave up 0 bases and J gave up 6 bases, with 14 bases separating them. The germline V gene encodes CDR1 SNHLY and CDR2 FYNNEI. CDR3 length equals 15 residues. This CDR3 reads CASSEAIPWGAEAFF. The CDR3 DNA reads TGTGCCAGCAGTGAAGCAATCCCCTGGGGCGCTGAAGCTTTCTTT.

The chain has TRBV6-6 and TRBJ1-1; 8 nucleotides align to TRBD1. CDR1 and CDR2 (germline): MNHNY, SVGAGI (reference sequence). The CDR3 is made up of 15 amino acids. V dropped 0 bases and J dropped 5; count of bases not matched to a gene: 5. The CDR3 DNA sequence: TGTGCCAGCAGTTACTCAGGACAGGGAAGGACTGAAGCTTTCTTT. Translation: CASSYSGQGRTEAFF.

The chain employs TRBV18 and TRBJ2-3; TRBD2 is a possible D gene (5 bases). V was shortened by 5 bases and J by 0 bases, with 15 bases between the two germline ends. Germline V gene data show CDR1 as KGHSH and CDR2 as LQKENI. The CDR3 totals 16 residues. CDR3 protein: CASSNQGSSSTDTQYF. The CDR3 region has the DNA TGTGCCAGCTCAAACCAAGGGAGTTCAAGCACAGATACGCAGTATTTT.

The chain couples TRBV6-5 to TRBJ1-1, with 9 bases matching TRBD1. The CDR3 covers 14 residues. V gave up 4 bases and J gave up 4 bases; unmatched junction bases: 4. CDR1 and CDR2 (germline): MNHEY, SVGAGI. CDR3 nucleotide sequence: TGTGCCAGCAGTTCTCACAGGGGGCCCACTGAAGCTTTCTTT. This sequence encodes CASSSHRGPTEAFF.

The chain recombines TRBV30 with TRBJ2-5; the D gene is possibly TRBD1 (6 bases). Germline loops: CDR1 GTSNPN, CDR2 SVGIG (reference sequence). V was trimmed by 5 bases and J by 0 bases, leaving 10 bases between them. CDR3 length equals 13 residues. The chain's CDR3 is CAWGGGYQETQYF. The CDR3 nucleotides are TGTGCCTGGGGGGGCGGATACCAAGAGACCCAGTACTTC.

This clone has a handful of counts. V is TRBV6-5 and J is TRBJ2-7; TRBD1 matches 9 bases. The trim removed 5 bases at V and 4 bases at J, leaving 9 bases unmatched. The CDR3 consists of 15 residues. Germline loops: CDR1 MNHEY, CDR2 SVGAGI. For the CDR3, the DNA is TGTGCCAGCAGTACACGGGACAGGGCTGGATACGAGCAGTACTTC. It specifies CASSTRDRAGYEQYF.

This clone was recorded a few times. The chain links TRBV19 to TRBJ1-5; 9 bases are a match to TRBD1. This CDR3 is 16 amino acids long. With 1 base clipped from V and 4 bases from J, the junction kept 5 bases outside the gene matches. Germline V gene sequence: CDR1 LNHDA, CDR2 SQIVND (reference sequence). The DNA for the CDR3 is TGTGCCAGTAGTATAGTTGACAGGGGGGATAATCAGCCCCAGCATTTT. The encoded protein is CASSIVDRGDNQPQHF.

V is TRBV5-4 and J is TRBJ1-6, with TRBD1 matching 9 bases. The junction had 4 bases not matched to a gene; V was cut back by 0 bases and J by 6 bases. Germline CDR1 reads SGHNT; CDR2 reads YYREEE (reference sequence). The length of the CDR3 is 16 residues. The CDR3 region is CASSLVQGAGNSPLHF. The CDR3 DNA follows: TGTGCCAGCAGCTTGGTACAGGGGGCCGGTAATTCACCCCTCCACTTT.

The chain employs TRBV19 and TRBJ1-6, with TRBD1 matching over 9 bases. Germline CDR1 and CDR2: LNHDA and SQIVND (reference sequence). V shed 10 bases, J shed 3 bases, and the junction held 7 bases outside the gene matches. This CDR3 is 15 amino acids long. The CDR3 region has the DNA TGTGCCACCGCCGGGACAGGGCTCTATAATTCACCCCTCCACTTT. It codes for CATAGTGLYNSPLHF.

The chain recombines TRBV30 with TRBJ1-1, with D hard to call. The CDR3 loop spans 14 amino acids. CDR1 is GTSNPN, CDR2 SVGIG, per germline (reference sequence). V was pared by 2 bases and J by 1 base, with 11 bases between. The CDR3 loop is CAWSSLVPNTEAFF. The CDR3 coding sequence is TGTGCCTGGAGTTCCCTAGTGCCGAACACTGAAGCTTTCTTT.